What follows are 21 T cell receptor beta chains derived from one specimen sequenced in a study of radiotherapy plus CTLA-4 blockade in lung cancer. Clones were sequenced by immunoSEQ multiplex PCR, and TCRdb holds only the in-frame ones, with some missing. The sample records 90,000 to 95,000 clones, under 90% being singletons. The specimen comprised peripheral blood, sampled from a patient treated with radiotherapy plus ipilimumab. These TCRs come from a human donor with non-small cell lung cancer who had stable disease on radiotherapy plus ipilimumab.

The V gene is TRBV6-1, the J gene TRBJ2-3; 8 bases line up with TRBD2. The J segment lost 10 bases and the V segment lost 3 bases, leaving 9 bases of the junction unmatched. Germline lookup yields CDR1 MNHNS and CDR2 SASEGT. This CDR3 is built from 14 residues. The CDR3 reads CASSEEAGVGSQYF. CDR3 DNA: TGTGCCAGCAGTGAGGAAGCGGGAGTAGGGTCGCAGTATTTT.

The chain employs TRBV5-8 and TRBJ1-5; the match to TRBD1 covers 11 bases. Trimming cost V 5 bases and J 1 base; bases outside gene matches: 2. Germline-derived CDR1 and CDR2 are SGHTS and YDEGEE. The CDR3 loop spans 15 amino acids. This chain's CDR3 is CASRRDRGSNQPQHF. CDR3 nucleotides: TGTGCCAGCAGACGGGACAGGGGGAGCAATCAGCCCCAGCATTTT. The full variable domain, in which reference TRBV5-8 and TRBJ1-5 provide the parts outside the CDR3, is EAGVTQSPTHLIKTRGQQATLRCSPISGHTSVYWYQQALGLGLQFLLWYDEGEERNRGNFPPRFSGRQFPNYSSELNVNALELEDSALYLCASRRDRGSNQPQHFGDGTRLSIL.

This clone came up once. The CDR3 is CAISESWGNTEAFF. CDR3 sequence (DNA): TGTGCCATCAGTGAGTCTTGGGGCAACACTGAAGCTTTCTTT. The chain joins TRBV10-3 to TRBJ1-1; possible D gene TRBD1, 5 bases. The germline V gene has CDR1 ENHRY and CDR2 SYGVKD. The CDR3 sequence is 14 residues long. Between the trimmed V and J ends, which lost 0 bases and 2 bases, there was a span of 7 bases.

This clone appeared a few times. The gene calls are TRBV5-1 and TRBJ2-5; TRBD2 agrees at 10 bases. V was pared by 2 bases and J by 5 bases, with 9 bases of the junction left unmatched. Germline V lookup: CDR1 SGHRS, CDR2 YFSETQ. This CDR3 is 16 amino acids long. The CDR3 here is CASSLYQREGRETQYF. CDR3 nucleotides: TGCGCCAGCAGCTTATACCAGCGGGAGGGTCGCGAGACCCAGTACTTC.

The J gene is TRBJ1-2, the V gene TRBV27; 12 bases are shared with TRBD1. Germline-derived CDR1 and CDR2 are MNHEY and SMNVEV (reference sequence). The CDR3 contains 16 residues. Trimming removed 6 bases from V and 4 bases from J; junction bases left unmatched: 9. The CDR3, as DNA: TGTGCCAGCAGACCCCGGGACAGGGGGCTAAGCTATGGCTACACCTTC. The encoded protein is CASRPRDRGLSYGYTF.

This clone appeared a few times. The chain employs TRBV27 and TRBJ2-1, with D perhaps assigned TRBD1 or TRBD2 (5 bases each). The CDR3 is 11 amino acids. Germline CDR1 MNHEY, CDR2 SMNVEV (reference sequence). V lost 8 bases to trimming and J lost 14 bases, with 16 bases between them. The CDR3 DNA reads TGTGCCAGCCGCTCGGGACCTATCAAGTTCTTC. Translation: CASRSGPIKFF.

The V and J genes are TRBV5-1 and TRBJ2-7, with a possible D match to TRBD2 (5 bases). V shed 4 bases and J shed 2 bases, with 10 bases lying between them. Germline V gene data show CDR1 as SGHRS and CDR2 as YFSETQ. The CDR3 runs to 13 residues. CDR3: CASSVDGAYEQYF. In nucleotides, the CDR3 is TGCGCCAGCAGCGTAGACGGGGCCTACGAGCAGTACTTC.

V usage is TRBV9 and J usage is TRBJ1-1, with D unclear. Deletions cut 0 bases from V and 2 bases from J, with 8 bases between. The germline V gene encodes CDR1 SGDLS and CDR2 YYNGEE. There are 14 residues in the CDR3. The chain's CDR3 is CASSVAGTNTEAFF. In nucleotides, the CDR3 is TGTGCCAGCAGCGTAGCAGGCACTAACACTGAAGCTTTCTTT.

This clone appeared once. The gene calls are TRBV14 and TRBJ1-2, with D possibly matching TRBD1 (5 bases). The V gene lost 5 bases and the J gene lost 5 bases, with 15 bases spanning the gap. Germline V gives CDR1 SGHDN, CDR2 FVKESK. CDR3 length: 14 amino acids. The CDR3, as DNA: TGTGCCAGCAGCGCGATTGCGGGGCTTTATGGCTACACCTTC. Translated: CASSAIAGLYGYTF.

This clone was counted a single time. The genes are TRBV30 and TRBJ1-6; unclear D gene. In germline, CDR1 is GTSNPN, CDR2 SVGIG (reference sequence). Trimming pared 5 bases from V and 0 bases from J, leaving 11 bases between. This CDR3 has 15 residues. CDR3 bases: TGTGCCTGGCTGGACCCGAGCTCCTATAATTCACCCCTCCACTTT. Protein sequence: CAWLDPSSYNSPLHF.

The chain has TRBV2 and TRBJ1-5; D is unclear. The V end was cut by 2 bases, the J end by 1 base, with 12 bases between. The germline CDR1 and CDR2 sequences are SNHLY and FYNNEI. The CDR3 sequence is 16 residues long. Here the CDR3 reads CASSEPFHASNQPQHF. Here the CDR3 DNA reads TGTGCCAGCAGTGAACCCTTTCACGCGAGCAATCAGCCCCAGCATTTT.

The chain is built from TRBV9 and TRBJ1-4; D possibly corresponds to TRBD1 (5 bases). The germline CDR1 and CDR2 sequences are SGDLS and YYNGEE. The CDR3 runs 14 residues. V lost 0 bases to trimming and J lost 3 bases, with 6 bases between them. The CDR3 nucleotides are TGTGCCAGCAGCGTAGGAGGGGCTAATGAAAAACTGTTTTTT. Its protein product is CASSVGGANEKLFF.

V usage is TRBV19 and J usage is TRBJ2-2; 7 nucleotides match TRBD1. Germline V lookup: CDR1 LNHDA, CDR2 SQIVND (reference sequence). This CDR3 comprises 15 residues. V shed 4 bases, J shed 1 base, and the junction held 3 bases outside the gene matches. The CDR3 region is CASSRWTGNTGELFF. CDR3 nucleotides: TGTGCCAGTAGTAGGTGGACAGGGAACACCGGGGAGCTGTTTTTT.

The V and J genes are TRBV19 and TRBJ1-4, with 7 bases fitting TRBD1. This CDR3 has 15 amino acids. The V gene end was trimmed by 0 bases and the J gene end by 6 bases; junction bases not matched to a gene: 4. Germline assignment: CDR1 LNHDA and CDR2 SQIVND (reference sequence). As DNA, the CDR3 is TGTGCCAGTAGTATAGATCCTACAGGGGATGAAAAACTGTTTTTT. Protein: CASSIDPTGDEKLFF.

The CDR3 is CASSPFRMGEAEAFF. The CDR3 coding sequence is TGTGCCAGTAGTCCTTTCCGGATGGGGGAGGCTGAAGCTTTCTTT. The chain joins TRBV19 to TRBJ1-1, with a tentative D call TRBD1 (5 bases). This CDR3 comprises 15 residues. Germline values: CDR1 LNHDA, CDR2 SQIVND (reference sequence). Trimming took off 5 bases at V and 6 bases at J, with 19 bases between the two ends.

The chain has TRBV21-1 and TRBJ2-1. TRBV21-1 is noted as a pseudogene. The CDR3 length is 15 residues. In DNA, the CDR3 is TGTGCCAGCAGCATTGGGCGGCTCTCCTACAATGAGCAGTTCTTC. It is translated as CASSIGRLSYNEQFF.

The J gene is TRBJ1-4, the V gene TRBV7-9; 8 positions agree with TRBD1. V shed 5 bases and J 7 bases; nucleotides not matched to a gene: 15. This CDR3 has 17 amino acids. Germline V gene sequence: CDR1 SEHNR, CDR2 FQNEAQ (reference sequence). In DNA, the CDR3 is TGTGCCAGCAGCCCCTTGGACAGGGCTCGGTCGGGTGAAAAACTGTTTTTT. It yields the protein CASSPLDRARSGEKLFF.

This chain connects TRBV7-3 to TRBJ2-1; TRBD2 aligns across 10 bases. Germline CDR1 SGHTA, CDR2 FQGTGA. After removal of 4 bases from V and 8 bases from J, the junction contained 23 bases not matched to a gene. The CDR3 consists of 20 residues. CDR3 coding DNA: TGTGCCAGCAGCTCCAAGGGTAGCGGGGGGCAGCCCTCCCGGAGGGATGAGCAGTTCTTC. This gives the protein CASSSKGSGGQPSRRDEQFF.

V and J are TRBV13 and TRBJ1-3; D is uncertain. The CDR3 runs 14 residues. CDR1 is PRHDT, CDR2 FYEKMQ, per germline (reference sequence). V lost 5 bases to trimming and J lost 0 bases, with 8 bases between them. Written as DNA, the CDR3 is TGTGCCAGCAGCACACAGAGCTCTGGAAACACCATATATTTT. This translates into CASSTQSSGNTIYF.

The chain couples TRBV19 to TRBJ2-2, with 9 bases that match TRBD1. The J segment lost 2 bases and the V segment lost 8 bases, leaving 6 bases of the junction unmatched. CDR1 is LNHDA and CDR2 is SQIVND in the germline V gene (reference sequence). The CDR3 covers 15 residues. The CDR3 nucleotides are TGTGCCAGTCGCAGGACAGGGGTAAACACCGGGGAGCTGTTTTTT. Amino acid sequence: CASRRTGVNTGELFF.

The chain employs TRBV29-1 and TRBJ2-2; D may be TRBD2 (7 bases). V lost 7 bases, J lost 4 bases, and 19 bases lay in between. Per germline, CDR1 SQVTM and CDR2 ANQGSEA. The CDR3 totals 15 residues. The CDR3 protein is CSALFGGAGTGELFF. The CDR3 DNA follows: TGCAGCGCCTTGTTTGGGGGGGCAGGCACCGGGGAGCTGTTTTTT.